The 21 T cell receptor beta chains below all came from one sample that was sequenced in a study of technical replicates of blood from a few donors. Profiled with immunoSEQ multiplex PCR; TCRdb holds only in-frame clones, not every one. The sample holds about 73,000 clones, 93% seen once. The sequenced sample was T cells isolated from PBMCs. These TCRs come from a human donor in good health.

The chain is built from TRBV7-2 and TRBJ1-2, with D possibly being TRBD1 (6 bases). Germline CDR1 reads SGHTA; CDR2 reads FQGNSA. There are 14 residues in the CDR3. V was pared by 5 bases and J by 3 bases, with 13 bases between. CDR3 bases: TGTGCCAGCAGCCCGTACAGGGCGGACTATGGCTACACCTTC. Translation: CASSPYRADYGYTF.

V gene TRBV9 combines with J gene TRBJ1-1; D ambiguous. The CDR3 covers 14 residues. Per the germline V gene, CDR1 is SGDLS and CDR2 is YYNGEE. V lost 0 bases to trimming and J lost 1 base, with 7 bases between them. CDR3 DNA sequence: TGTGCCAGCAGCGTAGAATCGGGGAACACTGAAGCTTTCTTT. Its protein product is CASSVESGNTEAFF.

The CDR3 is CATSRDSSYSNQPQHF. CDR3 in DNA: TGTGCCACCAGCAGAGATAGTAGTTATAGCAATCAGCCCCAGCATTTT. The chain is built from TRBV15 and TRBJ1-5; D is unresolved. The germline V gene has CDR1 LNHNV and CDR2 YYDKDF (reference sequence). The CDR3 is made up of 16 amino acids. Deletions cut 0 bases from V and 0 bases from J, with 9 bases between.

The chain employs TRBV18 and TRBJ1-1; D not resolved. The CDR3 covers 13 residues. Germline CDR1 reads KGHSH; CDR2 reads LQKENI. V was trimmed by 3 bases and J by 5 bases, leaving 10 bases between them. The CDR3 protein is CASSPPGTTEAFF. CDR3 nucleotides: TGTGCCAGCTCACCTCCGGGAACGACTGAAGCTTTCTTT. Complete variable domain (other parts from reference TRBV18 and TRBJ1-1): NAGVMQNPRHLVRRRGQEARLRCSPMKGHSHVYWYRQLPEEGLKFMVYLQKENIIDESGMPKERFSAEFPKEGPSILRIQQVVRGDSAAYFCASSPPGTTEAFFGQGTRLTVV.

The chain combines TRBV5-6 with TRBJ1-1, with 10 bases aligning to TRBD1. The length of the CDR3 is 18 residues. Germline lookup yields CDR1 SGHDT and CDR2 YYEEEE. V trimming: 4 bases; J trimming: 4 bases; junction bases outside the gene matches: 16. In nucleotides, the CDR3 is TGTGCCAGCAGCCTCCCCCCCGGGACAGGGGCTTTGGGCACTGAAGCTTTCTTT. Protein: CASSLPPGTGALGTEAFF.

The chain joins TRBV27 to TRBJ1-1; tentatively, D is TRBD1 (5 bases). Germline values: CDR1 MNHEY, CDR2 SMNVEV (reference sequence). Trimming removed 3 bases at V and 5 bases at J, with 16 bases between. This CDR3 has 15 amino acids. The CDR3 spells CASSFWGDVVTEAFF. The DNA of the CDR3 is TGTGCCAGCAGTTTTTGGGGGGACGTCGTGACTGAAGCTTTCTTT.

The chain has TRBV11-2 and TRBJ2-3; the D is unclear. The CDR3 runs to 13 residues. Germline CDR1 SGHAT, CDR2 FQNNGV. With 7 bases removed from V and 2 bases from J, the gap between germline ends came to 10 bases. The CDR3 coding sequence is TGTGCCAGCAAGACACCGAACACAGATACGCAGTATTTT. As protein: CASKTPNTDTQYF.

The chain carries TRBV5-4 and TRBJ2-7; 11 bases line up with TRBD2. CDR1 is SGHNT, CDR2 YYREEE, per germline (reference sequence). With V trimmed by 7 bases and J by 4 bases, 7 bases remained unmatched. The CDR3 runs 14 residues. DNA of the CDR3: TGTGCCAGCTCGCGACTAGCGGGGACATACGAGCAGTACTTC. It is translated as CASSRLAGTYEQYF.

The chain joins TRBV15 to TRBJ2-1, with TRBD2 matching over 7 bases. Germline V gene data show CDR1 as LNHNV and CDR2 as YYDKDF (reference sequence). V was clipped by 5 bases and J by 7 bases; unmatched bases: 14. This CDR3 is 16 amino acids long. The CDR3 sequence is CATSGDLRTSWNEQFF. CDR3 in DNA: TGTGCCACCAGCGGGGACCTAAGGACTAGTTGGAATGAGCAGTTCTTC.

This clone was detected only once. J is TRBJ1-5 and V is TRBV27; 9 bases are a match to TRBD1. Germline lookup yields CDR1 MNHEY and CDR2 SMNVEV (reference sequence). The CDR3 loop spans 15 amino acids. Germline trimming cut 6 bases from V and 4 bases from J; bases unmatched to any gene: 7. The CDR3 is CASSLDRGANQPQHF. The CDR3 nucleotides are TGTGCCAGCAGCTTGGACAGGGGTGCGAATCAGCCCCAGCATTTT.

J is TRBJ1-2 and V is TRBV4-1, with TRBD1 as a possible D gene (6 bases). V lost 2 bases to trimming and J lost 6 bases, with 10 bases between them. Per the germline V gene, CDR1 is MGHRA and CDR2 is YSYEKL. The CDR3 is made up of 13 amino acids. CDR3 in DNA: TGCGCCAGCAGCCAACAGGGGACGCATGGCTACACCTTC. Protein sequence: CASSQQGTHGYTF.

DNA of the CDR3: TGTGCCATCAGTAGGGACATAGTTCAAGAGACCCAGTACTTC. Translated, it gives CAISRDIVQETQYF. The rearrangement joins TRBV10-3 to TRBJ2-5; D possibly corresponds to TRBD1 (6 bases). Germline-derived CDR1 and CDR2 are ENHRY and SYGVKD. The CDR3 loop spans 14 amino acids. V dropped 5 bases and J dropped 2 bases, with 12 bases sitting between them.

The chain's CDR3 is CAISGGSETQYF. CDR3 DNA sequence: TGTGCCATCAGTGGAGGGTCAGAGACCCAGTACTTC. The V gene is TRBV10-3, the J gene TRBJ2-5; D is perhaps TRBD2 (5 bases). CDR3 length: 12 residues. Germline V gives CDR1 ENHRY, CDR2 SYGVKD. With 4 bases removed from V and 4 bases from J, the gap between germline ends came to 7 bases.

This clone has more than one count but fewer than ten. The V gene is TRBV6-1, the J gene TRBJ1-2; D is uncertain. Trimming stripped 8 bases from V and 4 bases from J, with 8 bases between. The V gene's germline CDR1 is MNHNS and CDR2 SASEGT. The CDR3 contains 11 residues. CDR3: CASRDSYGYTF. Here the CDR3 DNA reads TGTGCCAGCCGGGATTCCTATGGCTACACCTTC.

The V call is TRBV6-1, the J call TRBJ1-3, with 8 nucleotides matching TRBD1. Germline assignment: CDR1 MNHNS and CDR2 SASEGT. CDR3 length: 14 residues. The V gene end was trimmed by 6 bases and the J gene end by 2 bases; junction bases not matched to a gene: 3. The CDR3 DNA follows: TGTGCCAGCAGAGGGACAGGTGCTGGAAACACCATATATTTT. Its protein product is CASRGTGAGNTIYF.

Regarding this clone: Germline and junction disagree at one end, which may indicate a read error. This rearrangement joins TRBV19 to TRBJ2-3; D may be TRBD2 (5 bases). Germline V gives CDR1 LNHDA, CDR2 SQIVND (reference sequence). This CDR3 is 17 amino acids long. The CDR3 region is CASGINPTTYSTDTQYF. CDR3 in DNA: TGTGCCAGTGGTATCAACCCGACTACATACAGCACAGATACGCAGTATTTT.

This rearrangement joins TRBV4-2 to TRBJ2-3; 7 nucleotides line up with TRBD2. After removal of 1 base from V and 3 bases from J, the junction contained 4 bases not matched to a gene. CDR3 length: 15 amino acids. CDR1 is LGHNA and CDR2 is YNFKEQ in the germline V gene. The CDR3 is CASSQVIAGTDTQYF. CDR3 DNA sequence: TGTGCCAGCAGCCAAGTCATAGCGGGTACAGATACGCAGTATTTT.

This rearrangement joins TRBV5-1 to TRBJ2-2; TRBD2 aligns across 9 bases. This CDR3 region has 18 residues. The junction had 13 bases not matched to a gene; V was cut back by 4 bases and J by 3 bases. Germline V gene data show CDR1 as SGHRS and CDR2 as YFSETQ. CDR3 nucleotides: TGCGCCAGCAGCCAGGCCTTGGGCGCGGGGGGGCACACCGGGGAGCTGTTTTTT. Its translation is CASSQALGAGGHTGELFF.

This chain connects TRBV19 to TRBJ1-6; D is perhaps TRBD1 (5 bases). The V end was cut by 5 bases, the J end by 6 bases, with 14 bases between. The germline V gene encodes CDR1 LNHDA and CDR2 SQIVND (reference sequence). The CDR3 spans 15 residues. CDR3: CASSGQGAVNSPLHF. The CDR3 DNA is TGTGCCAGTAGTGGGCAAGGGGCTGTTAATTCACCCCTCCACTTT.

The CDR3 spells CASKGMDRGPEQYF. CDR3 DNA sequence: TGTGCCAGCAAAGGCATGGACAGGGGCCCCGAGCAGTACTTC. The chain combines TRBV2 with TRBJ2-7; TRBD1 matches at 9 bases. CDR1 SNHLY and CDR2 FYNNEI come from the germline V gene. V was pared by 7 bases and J by 6 bases, with 10 bases of the junction left unmatched. This CDR3 region has 14 residues.

This sequence joins TRBV2 and TRBJ2-4; TRBD1 matches at 7 bases. Germline-derived CDR1 and CDR2 are SNHLY and FYNNEI. The CDR3 totals 14 residues. The CDR3 coding sequence is TGTGCGGCGAAAGGGGGCCGTGCCAAAAACATTCAGTACTTC. It codes for CAAKGGRAKNIQYF.